This T cell receptor (beta chain) comes out of a study of T cell responses to AZD1222 COVID-19 vaccine. Across the study: Samples with a second dose at about 4 or about 12 weeks were pooled together. Study outcomes and limitations: There were mostly white British donors and more females than males, and clonal diversity was possibly underestimated. Recipients of AZD1222 seropositive at baseline numbered only 6 or 7.

The V gene's germline CDR1 is MNHEY and CDR2 SVGAGI. The CDR3 is 13 residues long. Trimming stripped 2 bases from V and 6 bases from J, with 10 bases between. The protocol was immunoSEQ multiplex PCR, while the TCRdb copy is restricted to in-frame clones and leaves out a portion. The sample gives under 130,000 clones, around 94% of which show up once; under 2.5% is in the top ten. With respect to this clone: What it binds is not known.

This clonotype originated in an adult in good health. V gene TRBV6-5 combines with J gene TRBJ1-1; D unresolved. The source material was peripheral blood, sampled on day 0 of AZD1222 vaccination. CDR3 sequence reads: CASSYVSGAEAFF. The CDR3 DNA reads TGTGCCAGCAGTTACGTGTCGGGCGCTGAAGCTTTCTTT.